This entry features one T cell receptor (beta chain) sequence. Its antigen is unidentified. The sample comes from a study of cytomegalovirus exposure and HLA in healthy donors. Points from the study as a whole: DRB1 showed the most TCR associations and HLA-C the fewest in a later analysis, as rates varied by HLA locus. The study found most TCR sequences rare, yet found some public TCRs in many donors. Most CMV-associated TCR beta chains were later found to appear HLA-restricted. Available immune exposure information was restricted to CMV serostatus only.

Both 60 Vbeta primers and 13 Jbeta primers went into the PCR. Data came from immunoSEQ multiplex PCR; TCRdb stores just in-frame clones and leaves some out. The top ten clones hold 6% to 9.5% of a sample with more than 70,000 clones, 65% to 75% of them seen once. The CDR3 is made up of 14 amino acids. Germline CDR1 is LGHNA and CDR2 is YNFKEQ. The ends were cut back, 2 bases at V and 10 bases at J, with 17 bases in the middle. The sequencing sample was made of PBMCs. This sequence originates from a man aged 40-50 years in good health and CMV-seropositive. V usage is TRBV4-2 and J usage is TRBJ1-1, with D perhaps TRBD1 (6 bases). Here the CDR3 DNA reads TGTGCCAGCAGCCAACCTACAGGGTCCCCCCCAGCTTTCTTT. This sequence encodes CASSQPTGSPPAFF.